This T cell receptor beta chain was observed in a study of blood T cell repertoires in COVID-19. Germline V gene sequence: CDR1 SGDLS, CDR2 YYNGEE. The CDR3 contains 14 residues. V lost 6 bases, J lost 0 bases, and 9 bases lay in between. Clones were read by immunoSEQ multiplex PCR, and TCRdb kept only the in-frame ones, dropping some. Among fewer than 250,000 clones, approximately 85% were seen once, and the ten largest hold over 0.95%. This sequence was found in a man aged 40-50 years with acute or convalescent COVID-19. Sequenced sample: peripheral blood. V and J are TRBV9 and TRBJ1-4; weak D call: TRBD1 (5 bases). The CDR3 sequence is CASTWGPTNEKLFF. As DNA, the CDR3 is TGTGCCAGCACCTGGGGCCCAACTAATGAAAAACTGTTTTTT.